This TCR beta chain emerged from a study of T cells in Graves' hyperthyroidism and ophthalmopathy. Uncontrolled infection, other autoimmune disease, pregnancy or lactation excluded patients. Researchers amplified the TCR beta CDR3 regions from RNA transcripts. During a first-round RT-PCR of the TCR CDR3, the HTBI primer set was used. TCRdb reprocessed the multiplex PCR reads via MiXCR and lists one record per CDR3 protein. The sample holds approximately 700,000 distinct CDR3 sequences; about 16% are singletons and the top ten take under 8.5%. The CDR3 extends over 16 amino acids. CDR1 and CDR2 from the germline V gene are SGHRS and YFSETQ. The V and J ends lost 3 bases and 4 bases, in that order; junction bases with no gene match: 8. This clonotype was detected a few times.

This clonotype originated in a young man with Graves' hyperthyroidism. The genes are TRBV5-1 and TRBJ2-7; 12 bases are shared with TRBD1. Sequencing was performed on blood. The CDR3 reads CASSSARDRGPYEQYF. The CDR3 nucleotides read TGCGCCAGCAGCTCCGCCCGGGACAGGGGGCCATACGAGCAGTACTTC.